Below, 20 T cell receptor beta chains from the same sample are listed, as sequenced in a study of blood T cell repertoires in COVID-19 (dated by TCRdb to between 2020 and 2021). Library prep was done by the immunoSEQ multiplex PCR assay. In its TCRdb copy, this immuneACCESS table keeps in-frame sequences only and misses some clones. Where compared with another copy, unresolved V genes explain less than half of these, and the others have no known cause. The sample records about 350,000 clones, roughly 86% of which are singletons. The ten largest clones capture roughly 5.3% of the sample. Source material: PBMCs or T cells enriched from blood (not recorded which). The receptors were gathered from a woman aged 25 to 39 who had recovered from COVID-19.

The CDR3 sequence: CASSKGRTVIYGYTF. The CDR3 coding sequence is TGTGCCAGTAGTAAGGGACGGACAGTAATCTATGGCTACACCTTC. The V call is TRBV19, the J call TRBJ1-2; weak D call: TRBD1 (6 bases). The CDR3 sequence is 15 residues long. Trimming removed 4 bases at V and 4 bases at J, with 16 bases between. Germline assignment: CDR1 LNHDA and CDR2 SQIVND (reference sequence). Supplemented by reference TRBV19 and TRBJ1-2, the full variable domain reads DGGITQSPKYLFRKEGQNVTLSCEQNLNHDAMYWYRQDPGQGLRLIYYSQIVNDFQKGDIAEGYSVSREKKESFPLTVTSAQKNPTAFYLCASSKGRTVIYGYTFGSGTRLTVV.

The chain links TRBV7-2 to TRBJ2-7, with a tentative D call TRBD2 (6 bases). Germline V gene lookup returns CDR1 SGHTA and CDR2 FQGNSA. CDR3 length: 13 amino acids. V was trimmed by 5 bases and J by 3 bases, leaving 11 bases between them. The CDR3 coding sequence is TGTGCCAGCAGCCCGGGACTTTTCTACGAGCAGTACTTC. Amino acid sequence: CASSPGLFYEQYF.

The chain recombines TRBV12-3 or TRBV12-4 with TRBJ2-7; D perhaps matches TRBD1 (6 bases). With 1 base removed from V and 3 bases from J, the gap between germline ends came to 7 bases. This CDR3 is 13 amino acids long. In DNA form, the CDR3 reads TGTGCCAGCAGTTTAGGGGACATCTACGAGCAGTACTTC. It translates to CASSLGDIYEQYF.

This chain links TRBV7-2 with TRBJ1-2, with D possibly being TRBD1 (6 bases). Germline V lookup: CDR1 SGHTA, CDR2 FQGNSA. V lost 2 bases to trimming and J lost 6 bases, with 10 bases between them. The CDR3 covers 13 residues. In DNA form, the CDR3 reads TGTGCCAGCAGCTTACGGGAGGGGGATGGCTACACCTTC. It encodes CASSLREGDGYTF.

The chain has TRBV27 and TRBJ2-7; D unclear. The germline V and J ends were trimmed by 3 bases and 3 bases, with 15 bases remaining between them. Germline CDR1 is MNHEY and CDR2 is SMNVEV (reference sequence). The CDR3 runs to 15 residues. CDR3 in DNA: TGTGCCAGCAGTTTGGGCAGTACTTTACTCTACGAGCAGTACTTC. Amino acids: CASSLGSTLLYEQYF.

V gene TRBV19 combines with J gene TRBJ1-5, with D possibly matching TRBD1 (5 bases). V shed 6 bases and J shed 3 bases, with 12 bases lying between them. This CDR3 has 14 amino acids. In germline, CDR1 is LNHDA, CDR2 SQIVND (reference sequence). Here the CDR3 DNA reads TGTGCCAGTAGGGGGGGGGACCTCAATCAGCCCCAGCATTTT. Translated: CASRGGDLNQPQHF.

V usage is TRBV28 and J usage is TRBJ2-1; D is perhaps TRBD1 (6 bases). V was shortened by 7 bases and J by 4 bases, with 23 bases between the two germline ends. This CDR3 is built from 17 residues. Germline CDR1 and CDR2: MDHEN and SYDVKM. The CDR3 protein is CASIPPPGQTIYNEQFF. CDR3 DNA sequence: TGTGCCAGCATCCCTCCCCCCGGACAGACCATATACAATGAGCAGTTCTTC.

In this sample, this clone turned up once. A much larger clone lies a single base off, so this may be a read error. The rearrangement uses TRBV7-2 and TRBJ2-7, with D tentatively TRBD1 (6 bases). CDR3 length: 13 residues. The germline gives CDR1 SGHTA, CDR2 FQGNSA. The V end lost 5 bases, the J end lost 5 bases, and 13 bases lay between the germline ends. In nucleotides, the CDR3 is TGTGCCAGCAGCATAGGACAGATCAACGAGCAGTACTTC. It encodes CASSIGQINEQYF.

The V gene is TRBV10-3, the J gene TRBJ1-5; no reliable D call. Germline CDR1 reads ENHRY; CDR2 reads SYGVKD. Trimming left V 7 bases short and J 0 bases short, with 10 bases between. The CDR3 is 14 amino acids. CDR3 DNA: TGTGCCATCAACTTCAGGTCTAGCAATCAGCCCCAGCATTTT. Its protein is CAINFRSSNQPQHF.

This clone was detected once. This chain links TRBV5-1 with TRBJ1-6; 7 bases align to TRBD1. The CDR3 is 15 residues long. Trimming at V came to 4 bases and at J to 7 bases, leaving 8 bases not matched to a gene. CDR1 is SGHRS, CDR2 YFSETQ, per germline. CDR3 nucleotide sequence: TGCGCCAGCAGCGACCAGGGGGGAGGCAATTCACCCCTCCACTTT. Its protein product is CASSDQGGGNSPLHF.

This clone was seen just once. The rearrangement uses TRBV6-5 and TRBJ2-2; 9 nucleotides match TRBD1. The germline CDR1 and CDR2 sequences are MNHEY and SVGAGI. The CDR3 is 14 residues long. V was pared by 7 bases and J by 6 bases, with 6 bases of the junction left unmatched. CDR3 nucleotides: TGTGCCAGCAACCGGGACAGGGCGGCCGGGGAGCTGTTTTTT. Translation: CASNRDRAAGELFF.

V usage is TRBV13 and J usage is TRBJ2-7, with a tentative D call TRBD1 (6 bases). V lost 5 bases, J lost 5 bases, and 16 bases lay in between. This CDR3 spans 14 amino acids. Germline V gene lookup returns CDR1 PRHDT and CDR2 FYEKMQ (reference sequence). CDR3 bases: TGTGCCAGCAGCCCCCCAGGGGAGCACGACGAGCAGTACTTC. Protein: CASSPPGEHDEQYF.

The CDR3 loop is CASSSQGAGDTQYF. The CDR3 DNA follows: TGCGCCAGCAGCTCACAGGGGGCGGGCGATACGCAGTATTTT. The chain carries TRBV5-1 and TRBJ2-3; 9 nucleotides align to TRBD1. Per germline, CDR1 SGHRS and CDR2 YFSETQ. V lost 3 bases, J lost 6 bases, and 5 bases stayed unmatched. The CDR3 contains 14 residues.

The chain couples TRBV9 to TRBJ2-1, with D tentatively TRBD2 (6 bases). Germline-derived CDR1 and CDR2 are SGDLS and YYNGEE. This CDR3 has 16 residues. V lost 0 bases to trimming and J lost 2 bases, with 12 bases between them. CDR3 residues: CASSVATGGAYNEQFF. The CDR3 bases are TGTGCCAGCAGCGTAGCTACAGGCGGGGCCTACAATGAGCAGTTCTTC.

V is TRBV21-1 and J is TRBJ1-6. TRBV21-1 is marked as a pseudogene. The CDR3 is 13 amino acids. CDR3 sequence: CASSTGGNSPLHF. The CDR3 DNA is TGTGCCAGCAGCACCGGGGGGAATTCACCCCTCCACTTT.

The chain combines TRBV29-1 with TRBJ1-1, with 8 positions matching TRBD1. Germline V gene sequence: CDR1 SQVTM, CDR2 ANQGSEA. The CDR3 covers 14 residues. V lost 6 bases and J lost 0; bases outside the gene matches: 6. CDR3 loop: CSVIQGVMNTEAFF. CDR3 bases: TGCAGCGTCATACAGGGGGTCATGAACACTGAAGCTTTCTTT.

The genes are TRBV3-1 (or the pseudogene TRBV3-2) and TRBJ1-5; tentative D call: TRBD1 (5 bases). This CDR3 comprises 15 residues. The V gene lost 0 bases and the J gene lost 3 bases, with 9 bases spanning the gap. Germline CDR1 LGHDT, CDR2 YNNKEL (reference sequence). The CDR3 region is CASSQDLTVNQPQHF. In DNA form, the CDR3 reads TGTGCCAGCAGCCAAGATTTGACAGTCAATCAGCCCCAGCATTTT.

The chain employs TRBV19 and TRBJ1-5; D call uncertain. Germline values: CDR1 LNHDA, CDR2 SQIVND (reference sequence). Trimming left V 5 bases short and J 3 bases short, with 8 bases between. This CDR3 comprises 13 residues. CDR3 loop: CASSPRINQPQHF. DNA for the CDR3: TGTGCCAGTAGTCCCCGTATCAATCAGCCCCAGCATTTT.

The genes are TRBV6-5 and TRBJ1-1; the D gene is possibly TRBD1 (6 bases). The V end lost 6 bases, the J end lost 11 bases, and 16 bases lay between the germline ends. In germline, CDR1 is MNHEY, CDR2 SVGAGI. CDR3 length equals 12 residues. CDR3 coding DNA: TGTGCCAGCAGGACACCGGTGGGGGCCGCTTTCTTT. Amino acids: CASRTPVGAAFF.

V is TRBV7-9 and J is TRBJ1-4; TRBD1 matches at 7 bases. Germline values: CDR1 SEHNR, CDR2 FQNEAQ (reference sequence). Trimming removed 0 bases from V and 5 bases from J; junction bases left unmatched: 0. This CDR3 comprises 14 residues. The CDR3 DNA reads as TGTGCCAGCAGCTTAGCACAGGGGAATGAAAAACTGTTTTTT. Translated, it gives CASSLAQGNEKLFF.